This passage covers 22 T cell receptor beta chains from one sample sequenced in a study of PD-1 blockade in classical Hodgkin lymphoma. There was relapse after autologous stem cell transplantation in every patient, and there was variation in brentuximab vedotin exposure. This table comes from immunoSEQ multiplex PCR, and its TCRdb copy is limited to in-frame clones, with some not included. The table lists some 93,000 clones, 89% of them singletons. The sequences come from peripheral blood mononuclear cells (PBMCs), collected before the second cycle of nivolumab. The receptors originated from a human donor with classical Hodgkin lymphoma.

This sequence joins TRBV4-1 and TRBJ2-2; D call uncertain. The CDR3 extends over 16 amino acids. The germline V gene encodes CDR1 MGHRA and CDR2 YSYEKL. Trimming stripped 1 base from V and 0 bases from J, with 9 bases between. CDR3 residues: CASSQVHSANTGELFF. For the CDR3, the DNA is TGCGCCAGCAGCCAAGTTCACAGCGCGAACACCGGGGAGCTGTTTTTT.

The V and J genes are TRBV28 and TRBJ1-4; 8 bases line up with TRBD1. CDR3 length equals 13 residues. The junction had 7 bases not matched to a gene; V was cut back by 9 bases and J by 7 bases. Per the germline V gene, CDR1 is MDHEN and CDR2 is SYDVKM. The CDR3 DNA sequence: TGTGCCAGTAAACGGACAGGGCTTGAAAAACTGTTTTTT. Translation: CASKRTGLEKLFF. Looking up the rest from reference TRBV28 and TRBJ1-4 gives the full variable domain: DVKVTQSSRYLVKRTGEKVFLECVQDMDHENMFWYRQDPGLGLRLIYFSYDVKMKEKGDIPEGYSVSREKKERFSLILESASTNQTSMYLCASKRTGLEKLFFGSGTQLSVL.

CDR3 region: CAGGEPLAKNIQYF. CDR3 sequence (DNA): TGTGCCGGTGGAGAGCCCCTAGCCAAAAACATTCAGTACTTC. V and J are TRBV28 and TRBJ2-4; D gene unclear. The germline CDR1 and CDR2 sequences are MDHEN and SYDVKM. Trimming took 11 bases from V and 0 from J, leaving 14 bases between them. The CDR3 is 14 amino acids.

This chain joins TRBV5-1 and TRBJ1-6; 11 nucleotides line up with TRBD1. The CDR3 totals 20 residues. Germline lookup yields CDR1 SGHRS and CDR2 YFSETQ. V lost 0 bases and J lost 0; bases outside the gene matches: 8. CDR3 protein: CASSLGPPGQGVSYNSPLHF. CDR3 bases: TGCGCCAGCAGCTTGGGACCCCCGGGACAGGGGGTCTCCTATAATTCACCCCTCCACTTT.

The chain links TRBV6-1 to TRBJ1-6; D might be TRBD1 (5 bases). Trimming shortened V by 2 bases and J by 1 base, and 12 bases separated the two germline ends. Germline V CDR1 and CDR2: MNHNS, SASEGT. The CDR3 totals 17 residues. The CDR3 protein is CASSELQGASYNSPLHF. The CDR3, as DNA: TGTGCCAGCAGTGAACTGCAGGGAGCTTCCTATAATTCACCCCTCCACTTT.

The chain links TRBV11-2 to TRBJ2-3, with D unclear. V lost 5 bases and J lost 1, with 7 bases in between. This CDR3 contains 13 residues. CDR1 is SGHAT and CDR2 is FQNNGV in the germline V gene. The CDR3 nucleotides read TGTGCCAGCAGCCCTAGGGGCACAGATACGCAGTATTTT. This sequence encodes CASSPRGTDTQYF. Supplemented by reference TRBV11-2 and TRBJ2-3, the full variable domain reads EAGVAQSPRYKIIEKRQSVAFWCNPISGHATLYWYQQILGQGPKLLIQFQNNGVVDDSQLPKDRFSAERLKGVDSTLKIQPAKLEDSAVYLCASSPRGTDTQYFGPGTRLTVL.

This clone was recorded once. In DNA, the CDR3 is TGTGCCAGCAGTGTGTCAGGCAGCACACAAGAGACCCAGTACTTC. Translated: CASSVSGSTQETQYF. The V gene is TRBV6-1, the J gene TRBJ2-5; D ambiguous. The V and J ends lost 4 bases and 2 bases respectively, with 14 bases between them. Germline-derived CDR1 and CDR2 are MNHNS and SASEGT. This CDR3 has 15 amino acids.

For this clone: At the DNA level, this CDR3 is encoded by other sequences in the same sample as well. The chain combines TRBV20-1 with TRBJ2-7, with D unclear. Trimming took off 5 bases at V and 0 bases at J, with 5 bases between the two ends. CDR3 size: 11 residues. Germline CDR1 and CDR2: DFQATT and SNEGSKA (reference sequence). The chain's CDR3 is CSAGDSYEQYF. CDR3 DNA: TGCAGTGCTGGGGACTCCTACGAGCAGTACTTC.

The genes are TRBV7-2 and TRBJ2-5; 10 bases are a match to TRBD2. Germline V CDR1 and CDR2: SGHTA, FQGNSA. V lost 5 bases, J lost 5 bases, and 17 bases stayed unmatched. This CDR3 has 18 amino acids. The CDR3, as DNA: TGTGCCAGCAGCACCACTCACCTAGCGGGGGTTTCCGGGGAGACCCAGTACTTC. Protein: CASSTTHLAGVSGETQYF.

This chain uses TRBV6-6 with TRBJ2-7, with a tentative D call TRBD1 (6 bases). The V gene's germline CDR1 is MNHNY and CDR2 SVGAGI (reference sequence). The CDR3 is made up of 16 amino acids. Trimming took off 0 bases at V and 3 bases at J, with 15 bases between the two ends. The CDR3 DNA follows: TGTGCCAGCAGTTACTCCCCCTTGACAGGTAACTACGAGCAGTACTTC. Amino acids: CASSYSPLTGNYEQYF.

The chain has TRBV11-3 and TRBJ2-3, with D perhaps TRBD2 (6 bases). Looked up from germline, CDR1 is SGHNT and CDR2 is YENEEA. V was trimmed by 2 bases and J by 2 bases, leaving 11 bases between them. This CDR3 spans 15 amino acids. The CDR3: CASSLQAGHTDTQYF. The CDR3 region has the DNA TGTGCCAGCAGCTTACAAGCGGGCCACACAGATACGCAGTATTTT.

In DNA, the CDR3 is TGTGCCTGGAGTGTACGAAGACTAGCGAACACCGGGGAGCTGTTTTTT. This gives the protein CAWSVRRLANTGELFF. The J gene is TRBJ2-2, the V gene TRBV30; the D gene is possibly TRBD2 (6 bases). V was shortened by 0 bases and J by 0 bases, with 11 bases between the two germline ends. The CDR3 loop spans 16 amino acids. Germline CDR1 GTSNPN, CDR2 SVGIG (reference sequence).

This chain joins TRBV6-5 and TRBJ1-2, with D perhaps TRBD1 (5 bases). CDR1 and CDR2 from the germline V gene are MNHEY and SVGAGI. CDR3 length: 12 amino acids. V gave up 6 bases and J gave up 5 bases, with 10 bases separating them. The CDR3, as DNA: TGTGCCAGCAGCCCCGGGGGATATGGCTACACCTTC. It encodes CASSPGGYGYTF.

The rearrangement links TRBV27 to TRBJ2-7; D unresolved. The CDR3 consists of 15 residues. V lost 10 bases and J lost 3, with 22 bases in between. CDR1 and CDR2 from the germline V gene are MNHEY and SMNVEV (reference sequence). CDR3: CATSLEGVGFYEQYF. Written as DNA, the CDR3 is TGTGCCACCTCCCTGGAAGGAGTTGGTTTCTACGAGCAGTACTTC.

In its sample, this clone was seen a few times. The gene calls are TRBV7-8 and TRBJ2-7; a possible D gene is TRBD1 (6 bases). The germline V gene encodes CDR1 SGHVS and CDR2 FQNEAQ. The CDR3 contains 13 residues. Trimming stripped 0 bases from V and 7 bases from J, with 10 bases between. The CDR3 sequence: CASSLATGWEQYF. CDR3 in DNA: TGTGCCAGCAGCTTAGCCACAGGGTGGGAGCAGTACTTC. Combining the CDR3 with reference TRBV7-8 and TRBJ2-7 gives the whole variable domain GAGVSQSPRYKVAKRGQDVALRCDPISGHVSLFWYQQALGQGPEFLTYFQNEAQLDKSGLPSDRFFAERPEGSVSTLKIQRTQQEDSAVYLCASSLATGWEQYFGPGTRLTVT.

V and J are TRBV6-1 and TRBJ1-1, with 7 bases that match TRBD1. CDR3 size: 14 residues. Germline V gene data show CDR1 as MNHNS and CDR2 as SASEGT. Germline trimming cut 7 bases from V and 0 bases from J; bases unmatched to any gene: 5. The CDR3 is CASNQGGVNTEAFF. The CDR3 DNA reads as TGTGCCAGCAACCAGGGGGGCGTGAACACTGAAGCTTTCTTT.

The chain is built from TRBV28 and TRBJ2-5, with D perhaps matching TRBD1 (6 bases). Trimming stripped 6 bases from V and 4 bases from J, with 9 bases between. Germline values: CDR1 MDHEN, CDR2 SYDVKM. This CDR3 has 12 amino acids. The chain's CDR3 is CASSETGETQYF. The CDR3 DNA follows: TGTGCCAGCAGCGAGACAGGAGAGACCCAGTACTTC.

The CDR3, as DNA: TGTGCCAGCACTACCAACAGCCTAGCCTACGAGCAGTACTTC. Translation gives CASTTNSLAYEQYF. V and J are TRBV25-1 and TRBJ2-7; D call uncertain. Per germline, CDR1 MGHDK and CDR2 SYGVNS. The V and J ends lost 7 bases and 2 bases respectively, with 15 bases between them. The CDR3 loop spans 14 amino acids.

Worth noting for this clone: Germline and junction disagree at one end, which may indicate a read error. This chain links TRBV18 with TRBJ2-5, with TRBD1 matching over 7 bases. Germline V lookup: CDR1 KGHSH, CDR2 LQKENI. The CDR3 is 14 amino acids. CDR3 sequence reads: CASSPGQVQVTQYF. The DNA for the CDR3 is TGTGCCAGCTCCCCCGGACAGGTCCAAGTGACCCAGTACTTC.

This chain joins TRBV27 and TRBJ2-4; 10 bases fit TRBD2. The CDR3 runs to 15 residues. The junction had 4 bases not matched to a gene; V was cut back by 5 bases and J by 3 bases. CDR1 MNHEY and CDR2 SMNVEV come from the germline V gene (reference sequence). In DNA, the CDR3 is TGTGCCAGCAGTCCCCTAGCGGGAGTCAAAAACATTCAGTACTTC. This translates into CASSPLAGVKNIQYF.

This clone appeared once. The V gene is TRBV5-6, the J gene TRBJ1-5; no clear D. CDR3 length: 13 residues. Per the germline V gene, CDR1 is SGHDT and CDR2 is YYEEEE. Between the trimmed V and J ends, which lost 3 bases and 2 bases, there was a span of 6 bases. CDR3 sequence reads: CASSSWGNQPQHF. DNA of the CDR3: TGTGCCAGCAGCTCGTGGGGCAATCAGCCCCAGCATTTT.

The genes are TRBV7-9 and TRBJ2-7; no firm D call. CDR3 size: 14 residues. Germline CDR1 is SEHNR and CDR2 is FQNEAQ (reference sequence). The ends were cut back, 1 base at V and 5 bases at J, with 12 bases in the middle. CDR3 amino acids: CASSLDSTVDEQYF. The CDR3 DNA sequence: TGTGCCAGCAGCTTAGACAGTACGGTCGACGAGCAGTACTTC.